These T cell receptor beta chains were read from a single sample in a study of blood T cell repertoires in COVID-19. The table came from immunoSEQ multiplex PCR; TCRdb's copy has only in-frame clones and leaves some out. Of around 230,000 clones in the sample, roughly four fifths are singletons; the top ten hold about 15%. Sequencing was performed on PBMCs or T cells enriched from blood (not recorded which). The receptor source for this set is a man aged 35-49 years who had recovered from COVID-19. CDR3s include the opening cysteine and the closing phenylalanine or tryptophan.

CDR3aa: CASSSPSGGRGTIYF; j_gene: TRBJ1-3; v_gene: TRBV28
CDR3aa: CASSFKGAKNIQYF; j_gene: TRBJ2-4; v_gene: TRBV6-5
CDR3aa: CASSLQTNYGYTF; j_gene: TRBJ1-2; v_gene: TRBV7-8
CDR3aa: CASSLSDRIGNTIYF; j_gene: TRBJ1-3; v_gene: TRBV5-1
CDR3aa: CSVEGTVTSTDTQYF; j_gene: TRBJ2-3; v_gene: TRBV29-1
CDR3aa: CASSIVSGRGETQYF; j_gene: TRBJ2-5; v_gene: TRBV19
CDR3aa: CASSSHLAGGINEQFF; j_gene: TRBJ2-1; v_gene: TRBV28
CDR3aa: CASSFELYQETQYF; j_gene: TRBJ2-5; v_gene: TRBV5-8
CDR3aa: CASSVGASGAGSETQYF; j_gene: TRBJ2-5; v_gene: TRBV9
CDR3aa: CASSLPPSQGLYGYTF; j_gene: TRBJ1-2; v_gene: TRBV5-1
CDR3aa: CASSVPGMCTEAFF; j_gene: TRBJ1-1; v_gene: TRBV21-1
CDR3aa: CASSPGQDNQPQHF; j_gene: TRBJ1-5; v_gene: TRBV28
CDR3aa: CASSRNGGATEETQYF; j_gene: TRBJ2-5; v_gene: TRBV7-8
CDR3aa: CASSAGNQPQHF; j_gene: TRBJ1-5; v_gene: TRBV6-5
CDR3aa: CANSERGYARNEKLFF; j_gene: TRBJ1-4; v_gene: TRBV6-1
CDR3aa: CASSPGQGSYGYTF; j_gene: TRBJ1-2; v_gene: TRBV28
CDR3aa: CASRLEIQGAGGYTF; j_gene: TRBJ1-2; v_gene: TRBV2
CDR3aa: CASRDRVVRQYF; j_gene: TRBJ2-7; v_gene: TRBV6-5
CDR3aa: CASSLARNNEQFF; j_gene: TRBJ2-1; v_gene: TRBV7-8
CDR3aa: CASSRSEQETQYF; j_gene: TRBJ2-5; v_gene: TRBV7-8
CDR3aa: CASSFTFEGGYGYTF; j_gene: TRBJ1-2; v_gene: TRBV27
CDR3aa: CASSPGRRVYGYTF; j_gene: TRBJ1-2; v_gene: TRBV18
CDR3aa: CASSQSGQEPYGYTF; j_gene: TRBJ1-2; v_gene: TRBV4-3
CDR3aa: CASSLVDRDTQYF; j_gene: TRBJ2-3; v_gene: TRBV5-5
CDR3aa: CASSPRDTQYF; j_gene: TRBJ2-3; v_gene: TRBV6-2/TRBV6-3
CDR3aa: CASSPPGGVNTEAFF; j_gene: TRBJ1-1; v_gene: TRBV2
CDR3aa: CASSLGRDRANTGELFF; j_gene: TRBJ2-2; v_gene: TRBV5-4
CDR3aa: CASSYSGSLQHTF; j_gene: TRBJ1-2; v_gene: TRBV6-5
CDR3aa: CASSFSGTGDYNEQFF; j_gene: TRBJ2-1; v_gene: TRBV7-3
CDR3aa: CASSQIGGIPNEQYF; j_gene: TRBJ2-7; v_gene: TRBV14
CDR3aa: CASSFLGGANEQFF; j_gene: TRBJ2-1; v_gene: TRBV7-7
CDR3aa: CASSRGQGHYNEQFF; j_gene: TRBJ2-1; v_gene: TRBV5-1
CDR3aa: CASSAPGLATDTQYF; j_gene: TRBJ2-3; v_gene: TRBV9
CDR3aa: CAWSQLFAGEQYF; j_gene: TRBJ2-7; v_gene: TRBV30
CDR3aa: CASSFRNTVSGNTIYF; j_gene: TRBJ1-3; v_gene: TRBV11-2
CDR3aa: CASSPSGLNTIYF; j_gene: TRBJ1-3; v_gene: TRBV9
CDR3aa: CASSLQGPPSSYEQYF; j_gene: TRBJ2-7; v_gene: TRBV4-1